A single sample gave rise to the 18 T cell receptor beta chains below, sequenced in a study of T cells after yellow fever vaccination. Using its own MiXCR run on the 5' RACE reads, TCRdb lists one record per CDR3 protein. The top ten hold roughly 25% of the sample, which has some 80,000 distinct CDR3 sequences, about an eighth seen once. The sample was CD8+ T cells not binding an NS4B(214-222) dextramer, sorted from PBMCs, taken approximately 20 days after the first yellow fever vaccination. Source of these receptors: a man between 18 and 35 years old who received the YFV17D yellow fever vaccine.

This clonotype occurred a few times. The chain joins TRBV7-9 to TRBJ2-1; 8 nucleotides match TRBD1. Trimming took 5 bases from V and 8 from J; bases not matched to a gene: 8. The CDR3 is made up of 14 amino acids. Per germline, CDR1 SEHNR and CDR2 FQNEAQ (reference sequence). CDR3: CASSPGAGGYEQFF. DNA of the CDR3: TGTGCCAGCAGCCCCGGGGCAGGGGGCTATGAGCAGTTCTTC.

This clonotype showed up just a few times. The chain is built from TRBV29-1 and TRBJ2-1; D ambiguous. The V end lost 2 bases, the J end lost 2 bases, and 4 bases lay between the germline ends. Germline values: CDR1 SQVTM, CDR2 ANQGSEA. The CDR3 loop spans 12 amino acids. CDR3 in amino acids: CSVEWPYNEQFF. In DNA form, the CDR3 reads TGCAGCGTTGAATGGCCCTACAATGAGCAGTTCTTC.

This clonotype was seen a few times. The J gene is TRBJ1-1, the V gene TRBV4-1; D gene ambiguous. The length of the CDR3 is 14 residues. Germline V gives CDR1 MGHRA, CDR2 YSYEKL. V lost 0 bases to trimming and J lost 9 bases, with 14 bases between them. CDR3 sequence (DNA): TGCGCCAGCAGCCAAGATACGGGTCCGCCGAAAGCTTTCTTT. It yields the protein CASSQDTGPPKAFF.

This clonotype has only a few counts. V and J are TRBV24-1 and TRBJ2-2, with 9 nucleotides matching TRBD1. V was clipped by 5 bases and J by 4 bases; unmatched bases: 7. CDR3 length equals 16 residues. CDR1 is KGHDR and CDR2 is SFDVKD in the germline V gene. CDR3 sequence: CATSGFGTGFTGELFF. The CDR3 nucleotides read TGTGCCACCAGTGGATTCGGGACAGGGTTCACCGGGGAGCTGTTTTTT.

This clonotype was detected a few times. The chain carries TRBV3-1 and TRBJ2-5; D may be TRBD2 (5 bases). Trimming pared 0 bases from V and 1 base from J, leaving 18 bases between. Germline V CDR1 and CDR2: LGHDT, YNNKEL (reference sequence). The CDR3 extends over 18 amino acids. CDR3 region: CASSQEFGAANTQETQYF. In nucleotides, the CDR3 is TGTGCCAGCAGCCAAGAATTTGGAGCGGCGAACACCCAAGAGACCCAGTACTTC.

The V call is TRBV5-6, the J call TRBJ2-7; D could derive from TRBD1 or TRBD2 (5 bases each). CDR1 and CDR2 (germline): SGHDT, YYEEEE. There are 13 residues in the CDR3. V was trimmed by 3 bases and J by 3 bases, leaving 10 bases between them. The CDR3 is CASSWGTVYEQYF. CDR3 in DNA: TGTGCCAGCAGCTGGGGGACGGTCTACGAGCAGTACTTC. Full variable domain (remainder filled in from reference TRBV5-6 and TRBJ2-7): DAGVTQSPTHLIKTRGQQVTLRCSPKSGHDTVSWYQQALGQGPQFIFQYYEEEERQRGNFPDRFSGHQFPNYSSELNVNALLLGDSALYLCASSWGTVYEQYFGPGTRLTVT.

In its sample, this clonotype was seen a few times. The chain is built from TRBV7-3 and TRBJ2-1; 11 bases map to TRBD2. Germline CDR1 is SGHTA and CDR2 is FQGTGA. The V and J ends lost 4 bases and 7 bases, in that order; junction bases with no gene match: 9. The CDR3 consists of 16 residues. Here the CDR3 DNA reads TGTGCCAGCAGCTCCCTAGCGGGGGGATTTGGAAATGAGCAGTTCTTC. Translating gives CASSSLAGGFGNEQFF.

This clonotype came up a few times. The gene calls are TRBV20-1 and TRBJ2-1; perhaps TRBD2 as D (7 bases). This CDR3 is built from 15 residues. V lost 5 bases and J lost 7, with 21 bases in between. The germline V gene has CDR1 DFQATT and CDR2 SNEGSKA (reference sequence). For the CDR3, the DNA is TGCAGTGCTGCACTACGGGGGCCGCGGGGGAATGAGCAGTTCTTC. Translating gives CSAALRGPRGNEQFF.

This clonotype was seen more than once but under ten times. The rearrangement uses TRBV4-1 and TRBJ1-1, with D possibly being TRBD1 (6 bases). The V and J ends lost 4 bases and 1 base respectively, with 25 bases between them. The CDR3 is 19 residues long. Germline CDR1 and CDR2: MGHRA and YSYEKL. CDR3 protein: CASSPWGAGSGAGNTEAFF. The CDR3 DNA reads as TGCGCCAGCAGCCCCTGGGGGGCGGGATCGGGGGCCGGGAACACTGAAGCTTTCTTT.

The J gene is TRBJ2-5, the V gene TRBV6-5; maybe TRBD2 (7 bases). Germline CDR1 MNHEY, CDR2 SVGAGI. The CDR3 contains 13 residues. V lost 4 bases to trimming and J lost 5 bases, with 11 bases between them. Here the CDR3 DNA reads TGTGCCAGCAGTTGGGGGGGGCTGGAGACCCAGTACTTC. It is translated as CASSWGGLETQYF.

This clonotype has only a few counts. This chain uses TRBV29-1 with TRBJ1-1; D gene uncertain. V lost 7 bases and J 1 base, leaving 13 bases between the germline ends. Germline assignment: CDR1 SQVTM and CDR2 ANQGSEA. The CDR3 has 13 amino acids. The CDR3 spells CSATGRENTEAFF. Written as DNA, the CDR3 is TGCAGCGCGACTGGACGGGAGAACACTGAAGCTTTCTTT.

Only a few counts were recorded for this clonotype. This chain uses TRBV12-3 or TRBV12-4 with TRBJ1-2; no definite D call. Trimming stripped 5 bases from V and 6 bases from J, with 16 bases between. This CDR3 spans 14 amino acids. Written as DNA, the CDR3 is TGTGCCAGCAGTCTTAGACCGGTGACGGATGGCTACACCTTC. Translation: CASSLRPVTDGYTF.

The CDR3 sequence: CSAETIGTAANTQYF. CDR3 in DNA: TGCAGTGCCGAAACTATTGGGACCGCGGCGAATACGCAGTATTTT. The genes are TRBV20-1 and TRBJ2-3, with D tentatively TRBD1 or TRBD2 (5 bases each). The V gene lost 6 bases and the J gene lost 7 bases, with 23 bases spanning the gap. Per germline, CDR1 DFQATT and CDR2 SNEGSKA (reference sequence). This CDR3 contains 15 residues.

The J gene is TRBJ2-3, the V gene TRBV6-5; no clear D. Germline loops: CDR1 MNHEY, CDR2 SVGAGI. V lost 3 bases and J 1 base, leaving 11 bases between the germline ends. CDR3 length: 15 residues. CDR3 bases: TGTGCCAGCAGTTATGTGCAGGCCGGCACAGATACGCAGTATTTT. This gives the protein CASSYVQAGTDTQYF.

Only a few counts were recorded for this clonotype. The V gene is TRBV5-1, the J gene TRBJ1-1, with D perhaps matching TRBD1 (5 bases). This CDR3 has 14 residues. Per the germline V gene, CDR1 is SGHRS and CDR2 is YFSETQ. Trimming removed 4 bases from V and 4 bases from J, with 14 bases in between. The CDR3: CASSVPSGGTEAFF. CDR3 DNA sequence: TGCGCCAGCAGCGTCCCGTCTGGGGGCACTGAAGCTTTCTTT.

Only a few counts were recorded for this clonotype. The gene calls are TRBV7-2 and TRBJ2-1; 9 positions agree with TRBD2. Losses at the gene ends were 4 bases for V and 4 bases for J; bases not matched to a gene: 8. Germline assignment: CDR1 SGHTA and CDR2 FQGNSA. CDR3 size: 16 residues. CDR3 region: CASSWREGERYNEQFF. The CDR3, as DNA: TGTGCCAGCAGCTGGCGGGAGGGGGAAAGGTACAATGAGCAGTTCTTC.

There are many counts of this clonotype. The chain couples TRBV28 to TRBJ2-5, with 10 bases that match TRBD2. Germline lookup yields CDR1 MDHEN and CDR2 SYDVKM. V lost 6 bases, J lost 5 bases, and 9 bases stayed unmatched. The CDR3 has 15 amino acids. CDR3 protein: CASRPLAGNGETQYF. The CDR3 DNA reads TGTGCCAGCAGACCACTAGCGGGGAACGGTGAGACCCAGTACTTC.

This clonotype appeared a few times. DNA of the CDR3: TGCAGCGTTGAACAGCAGGGGAGAGGGGACGAGCAGTACTTC. It specifies CSVEQQGRGDEQYF. The chain recombines TRBV29-1 with TRBJ2-7; D is perhaps TRBD1 (6 bases). Germline V gene data show CDR1 as SQVTM and CDR2 as ANQGSEA. CDR3 length equals 14 residues. Deletions cut 2 bases from V and 5 bases from J, with 16 bases between.